The 9 T cell receptor beta chains below all came from one sample that was sequenced in a study of T-cell reconstitution after alpha-beta-depleted transplantation in children. The TCRbeta library incorporated unique molecular identifiers. TCRdb recomputed calls from the PCR reads with MiXCR, one row per CDR3 protein. The sample holds 250,000 to 400,000 distinct CDR3 sequences; approximately 23% are singletons and the top ten take about 10%. This specimen consisted of PBMCs, mostly from graft donor cells, obtained 180 days after TCRalphabeta/CD19-depleted stem cell transplant. The origin of the receptors is a male patient between 10 and 17 years old who had a stem cell transplant for acute lymphoblastic leukemia, so the T cells may come from the graft donor.

This CDR3 is CSARTSNSNQPQHF. CDR3 nucleotide sequence: TGCAGTGCTAGGACGTCTAATAGCAATCAGCCCCAGCATTTT. The V gene is TRBV20-1, the J gene TRBJ1-5; unclear D gene. V lost 3 bases and J lost 0, with 9 bases in between. Germline CDR1 DFQATT, CDR2 SNEGSKA (reference sequence). The CDR3 loop spans 14 amino acids.

This clonotype was observed at least ten times. The rearrangement joins TRBV5-1 to TRBJ2-7; TRBD1 aligns across 8 bases. Germline CDR1 is SGHRS and CDR2 is YFSETQ. Trimming took 4 bases from V and 2 from J; bases not matched to a gene: 11. This CDR3 comprises 16 residues. In DNA form, the CDR3 reads TGCGCCAGCAGCCCTACCCCGGGACAGGTCGCCTACGAGCAGTACTTC. Translated: CASSPTPGQVAYEQYF.

This clonotype turned up a few times. The V gene is TRBV7-9, the J gene TRBJ2-3; D is uncertain. There are 14 residues in the CDR3. CDR1 and CDR2 (germline): SEHNR, FQNEAQ (reference sequence). V lost 0 bases to trimming and J lost 3 bases, with 7 bases between them. CDR3 sequence: CASSLADHTDTQYF. CDR3 in DNA: TGTGCCAGCAGCTTAGCGGACCATACAGATACGCAGTATTTT.

This clonotype was detected a few times. This chain connects TRBV7-3 to TRBJ2-2; 7 bases are shared with TRBD2. V shed 3 bases, J shed 2 bases, and the junction held 9 bases outside the gene matches. The CDR3 sequence is 17 residues long. Germline CDR1 reads SGHTA; CDR2 reads FQGTGA. The CDR3 nucleotides are TGTGCCAGCAGCTTCCGCCGGTCTAGCGGTAACACCGGGGAGCTGTTTTTT. It codes for CASSFRRSSGNTGELFF.

CDR3 loop: CASSLGTGHTYEQYF. CDR3 DNA sequence: TGCGCCAGCAGCTTGGGGACAGGACACACCTACGAGCAGTACTTC. The genes are TRBV5-1 and TRBJ2-7, with 7 bases that match TRBD1. The CDR3 length is 15 residues. The V segment lost 0 bases and the J segment 2 bases; nucleotides outside the gene matches: 5. Germline CDR1 and CDR2: SGHRS and YFSETQ.

On this clonotype itself: The junction does not match germline at one end; this may be a read error. The chain links TRBV7-2 to TRBJ1-2; the match to TRBD1 covers 8 bases. The CDR3 sequence is 17 residues long. Per the germline V gene, CDR1 is SGHTA and CDR2 is FQGNSA. In nucleotides, the CDR3 is TGTGCCAGCAGCTTAGGACAGGGGATCTTCTCTAACTATGGCTTCACCTTC. Translated: CASSLGQGIFSNYGFTF.

The rearrangement links TRBV28 to TRBJ1-5, with 9 nucleotides matching TRBD1. With 1 base clipped from V and 1 base from J, the junction kept 11 bases outside the gene matches. CDR1 MDHEN and CDR2 SYDVKM come from the germline V gene. There are 19 residues in the CDR3. CDR3 sequence reads: CASSLLAGHDRGSNQPQHF. For the CDR3, the DNA is TGTGCCAGCAGTTTATTAGCCGGTCATGACAGGGGGAGCAATCAGCCCCAGCATTTT.

This clonotype has a handful of counts. The chain employs TRBV5-1 and TRBJ2-7; 7 bases line up with TRBD1. CDR3 size: 15 residues. Germline values: CDR1 SGHRS, CDR2 YFSETQ. The V gene end was trimmed by 2 bases and the J gene end by 1 base; junction bases not matched to a gene: 6. The CDR3 coding sequence is TGCGCCAGCAGCTTCGCCGGGACAGAGTCCTACGAGCAGTACTTC. Translated, it gives CASSFAGTESYEQYF.

Concerning this clonotype itself: A much larger clone is a single base away; this may be a read error. V is TRBV5-1 and J is TRBJ2-2; maybe TRBD2 (5 bases). Deletions cut 3 bases from V and 0 bases from J, with 15 bases between. CDR1 and CDR2 from the germline V gene are SGHRS and YFSETQ. CDR3 length: 17 amino acids. The DNA for the CDR3 is TGCGCCAGCAGCTGGACTGGCGGGTCTCCGAACACCGGGGAGCTGTTTTTT. Encoded protein: CASSWTGGSPNTGELFF.